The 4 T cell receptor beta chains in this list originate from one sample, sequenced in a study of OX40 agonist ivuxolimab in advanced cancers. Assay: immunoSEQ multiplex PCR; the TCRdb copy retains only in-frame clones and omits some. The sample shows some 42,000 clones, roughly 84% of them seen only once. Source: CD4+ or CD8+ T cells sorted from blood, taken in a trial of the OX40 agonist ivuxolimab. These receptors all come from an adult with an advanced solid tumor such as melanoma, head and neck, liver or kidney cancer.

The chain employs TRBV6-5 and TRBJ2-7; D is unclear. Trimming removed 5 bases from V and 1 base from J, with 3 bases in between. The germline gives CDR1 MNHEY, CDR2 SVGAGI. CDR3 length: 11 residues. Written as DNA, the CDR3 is TGTGCCAGCAGTGGATCCTACGAGCAGTACTTC. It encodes CASSGSYEQYF.

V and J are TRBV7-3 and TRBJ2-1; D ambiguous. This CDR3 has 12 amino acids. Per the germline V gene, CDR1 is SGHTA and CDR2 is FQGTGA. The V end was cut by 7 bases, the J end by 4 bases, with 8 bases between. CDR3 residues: CASTPHYNEQFF. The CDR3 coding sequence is TGTGCCAGCACCCCTCATTACAATGAGCAGTTCTTC.

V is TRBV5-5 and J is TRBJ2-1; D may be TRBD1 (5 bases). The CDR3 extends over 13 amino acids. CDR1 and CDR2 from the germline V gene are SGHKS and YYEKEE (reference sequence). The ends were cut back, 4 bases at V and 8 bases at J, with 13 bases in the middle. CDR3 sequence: CASSGARQDEQFF. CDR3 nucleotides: TGTGCCAGCAGCGGGGCCCGGCAGGATGAGCAGTTCTTC.

CDR3: CASSQDRAGNQPQHF. For the CDR3, the DNA is TGCGCCAGCAGCCAAGATAGGGCAGGCAATCAGCCCCAGCATTTT. This chain uses TRBV4-3 with TRBJ1-5; D is uncertain. The V gene's germline CDR1 is LGHNA and CDR2 YSLEER. The CDR3 is 15 residues long. Trimming took off 0 bases at V and 2 bases at J, with 8 bases between the two ends.